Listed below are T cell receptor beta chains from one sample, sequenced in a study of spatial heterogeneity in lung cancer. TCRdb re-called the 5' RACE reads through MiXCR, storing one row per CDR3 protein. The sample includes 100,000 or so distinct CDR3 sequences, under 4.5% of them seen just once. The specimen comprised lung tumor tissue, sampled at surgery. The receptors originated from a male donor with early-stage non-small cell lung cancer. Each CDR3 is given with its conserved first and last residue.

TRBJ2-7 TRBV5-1 CASKGDSLYEQYF
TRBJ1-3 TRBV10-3 CAINVGPGGSGNTIYF
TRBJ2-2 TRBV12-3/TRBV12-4 CASSLYWGSRSGELFF
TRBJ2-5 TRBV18 CASSRKQETQYF
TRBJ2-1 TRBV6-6 CASSYPPTRYNYNEQFF
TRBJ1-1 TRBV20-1 CSARPRNTEAFF
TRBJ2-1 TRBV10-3 CAISPSGSSYNEQFF
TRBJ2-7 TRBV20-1 CSVGDRGLEQYF
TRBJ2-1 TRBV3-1 CASSHRLAGVGNEQFF
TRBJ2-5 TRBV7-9 CASSLWGTQYF
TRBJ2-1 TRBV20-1 CSAQRDQGNEQFF
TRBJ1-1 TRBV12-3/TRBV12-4 CASSLAGAPEAFF
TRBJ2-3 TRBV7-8 CASSLSGSGTDTQYF
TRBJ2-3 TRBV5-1 CASSLPIGGDTQYF
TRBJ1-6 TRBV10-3 CAISEGQGYSPLHF
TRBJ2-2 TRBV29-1 CSVENPSSTGELFF
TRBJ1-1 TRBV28 CASSFGGAGTEAFF
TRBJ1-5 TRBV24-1 CATSERRKGNQPQHF
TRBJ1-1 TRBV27 CASSFGRESPEAFF
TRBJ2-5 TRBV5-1 CASSLGEGPQETQYF
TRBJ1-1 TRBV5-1 CASAGSLNTEAFF
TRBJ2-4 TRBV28 CASRNGEGGHIQYF
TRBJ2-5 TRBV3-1 CASSRLAVRRRQETQYF
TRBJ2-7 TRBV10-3 CAISDRDSSYEQYF
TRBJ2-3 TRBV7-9 CASAAITDTQYF
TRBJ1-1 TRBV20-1 CSARVRGRNTEAFF
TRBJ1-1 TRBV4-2 CASSQSKGAGTEAFF
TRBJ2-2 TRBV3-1 CASSIRDLNTGELFF
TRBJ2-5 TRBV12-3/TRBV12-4 CASRAQRGETQYF
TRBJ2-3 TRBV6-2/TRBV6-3 CASSYGSAGVYTDTQYF
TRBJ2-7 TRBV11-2 CASSSRTSRYEQYF
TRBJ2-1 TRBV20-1 CSASPGFGSNEQFF
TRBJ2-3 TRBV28 CASSPQVAQRKDTQYF